This record concerns one TCR beta chain sequence. The data belong to a study of Graves' ophthalmopathy and Graves' hyperthyroidism. Study summary: Cases classed as stable hyperthyroidism had no ophthalmopathy within 18 months of follow-up.

RNA served as the template for amplifying TCR beta CDR3 regions. First-round RT-PCR relied on HTBI primers, and a second-round multiplex PCR came next. TCRdb re-analysed the multiplex PCR reads in MiXCR, keeping a single row per CDR3 protein. The sample holds 900,000 to 1,200,000 distinct CDR3 sequences, about 40% seen once. The clonotype was recovered from an adult man with Graves' hyperthyroidism. Source material: peripheral blood or thyroid tissue (not recorded which).

CDR3 in DNA: TGTGCCAGCAGCTTAGCGGCAGGGACAGGGGACGATCAGCCCCAGCATTTT. The encoded protein is CASSLAAGTGDDQPQHF. V is TRBV7-2 and J is TRBJ1-5; 10 bases line up with TRBD1. Germline V gives CDR1 SGHTA, CDR2 FQGNSA. The V segment lost 0 bases and the J segment 5 bases; nucleotides outside the gene matches: 7. This CDR3 comprises 17 residues. Using reference TRBV7-2 and TRBJ1-5 for the parts outside the CDR3, the full variable domain is GAGVSQSPSNKVTEKGKDVELRCDPISGHTALYWYRQSLGQGLEFLIYFQGNSAPDKSGLPSDRFSAERTGGSVSTLTIQRTQQEDSAVYLCASSLAAGTGDDQPQHFGDGTRLSIL.